One and the same sample provided the 22 T cell receptor beta chains below, sequenced in a study of shared T cell receptors in the human thymus. Libraries were prepared by immunoSEQ multiplex PCR; TCRdb keeps only in-frame clonotypes and omits some of them. The top ten hold about 0.013% of the sample, which has hundreds of thousands of clones, approximately 78% seen once. Another study also made use of these data, one on human thymus T cells.

Sequenced material: thymocytes. The receptors originated from a boy in the first two years of life with a congenital heart defect.

The genes are TRBV18 and TRBJ2-1, with 9 bases identical to TRBD1. The CDR3 extends over 16 amino acids. Germline assignment: CDR1 KGHSH and CDR2 LQKENI. The junction had 10 bases not matched to a gene; V was cut back by 6 bases and J by 4 bases. CDR3 in amino acids: CASSEGGTGYYNEQFF. CDR3 DNA: TGTGCCAGCTCCGAAGGCGGGACAGGGTATTACAATGAGCAGTTCTTC.

This chain uses TRBV7-2 with TRBJ2-7; 10 nucleotides agree with TRBD2. The CDR3 totals 16 residues. The germline gives CDR1 SGHTA, CDR2 FQGNSA. Trimming took 4 bases from V and 0 from J; bases not matched to a gene: 6. In DNA form, the CDR3 reads TGTGCCAGCAGCTCTCGGGCTAGCGGGGGCTCCTACGAGCAGTACTTC. This gives the protein CASSSRASGGSYEQYF.

This chain joins TRBV19 and TRBJ2-2, with a possible D match to TRBD1 (6 bases). The CDR3 consists of 14 residues. V was trimmed by 3 bases and J by 3 bases, leaving 8 bases between them. In germline, CDR1 is LNHDA, CDR2 SQIVND (reference sequence). CDR3 in DNA: TGTGCCAGTAGTATGGGGGCTGACACCGGGGAGCTGTTTTTT. Translating gives CASSMGADTGELFF.

This clone has more than one count but fewer than ten. The chain has TRBV5-1 and TRBJ2-2, with 8 bases lining up with TRBD1. The V and J ends lost 5 bases and 1 base, in that order; junction bases with no gene match: 7. This CDR3 comprises 16 residues. The V gene's germline CDR1 is SGHRS and CDR2 YFSETQ. The CDR3 DNA sequence: TGCGCCAGCAGACCCAGGACAGGGATGAACACCGGGGAGCTGTTTTTT. Its translation: CASRPRTGMNTGELFF.

The V and J genes are TRBV7-8 and TRBJ2-1, with 10 bases matching TRBD2. Germline CDR1 reads SGHVS; CDR2 reads FQNEAQ. The CDR3 has 20 amino acids. V shed 1 base, J shed 6 bases, and the junction held 18 bases outside the gene matches. The CDR3 DNA sequence: TGTGCCAGCAGCTTAGTTTGTGTGACCCGGACTAGCGGCAGATTCAATGAGCAGTTCTTC. As protein: CASSLVCVTRTSGRFNEQFF.

The chain couples TRBV6-5 to TRBJ2-3; the D gene is possibly TRBD1 (5 bases). CDR3 length: 15 amino acids. Germline V gene sequence: CDR1 MNHEY, CDR2 SVGAGI. Trimming pared 5 bases from V and 2 bases from J, leaving 14 bases between. The CDR3 DNA is TGTGCCAGCAGTCCAAGCAGGGAACTCACAGATACGCAGTATTTT. It encodes CASSPSRELTDTQYF.

A single count supports this clone. The chain employs TRBV28 and TRBJ2-7; TRBD2 aligns across 7 bases. The CDR3 covers 15 residues. Germline-derived CDR1 and CDR2 are MDHEN and SYDVKM. V lost 2 bases, J lost 0 bases, and 4 bases stayed unmatched. The CDR3 DNA reads TGTGCCAGCAGTTTAAAGGCGGGGGTCTCCTACGAGCAGTACTTC. Its protein product is CASSLKAGVSYEQYF.

To note about this clone: The same CDR3 also results from other DNA sequences found in this sample. The chain carries TRBV9 and TRBJ2-5, with no clear D. Germline V gives CDR1 SGDLS, CDR2 YYNGEE. Between the trimmed V and J ends, which lost 1 base and 3 bases, there was a span of 7 bases. The CDR3 extends over 13 amino acids. CDR3 sequence reads: CASSVTREETQYF. The DNA of the CDR3 is TGTGCCAGCAGCGTAACGCGAGAAGAGACCCAGTACTTC.

The chain carries TRBV7-2 and TRBJ1-5, with D possibly being TRBD1 (6 bases). Trimming took off 1 base at V and 2 bases at J, with 9 bases between the two ends. The CDR3 is 15 amino acids. From germline, CDR1 is SGHTA and CDR2 FQGNSA. This CDR3 reads CASSLGGGGNQPQHF. The CDR3 region has the DNA TGTGCCAGCAGCTTAGGGGGGGGCGGCAATCAGCCCCAGCATTTT.

In this sample, this clone turned up a few times. CDR3 residues: CASSESGGYTF. CDR3 nucleotide sequence: TGCGCCAGCAGTGAGTCGGGCGGCTACACCTTC. The chain couples TRBV10-2 to TRBJ1-2, with D unresolved. V lost 0 bases and J lost 8, with 4 bases in between. Germline assignment: CDR1 WSHSY and CDR2 SAAADI. The CDR3 contains 11 residues.

This clone was observed once. The chain has TRBV7-9 and TRBJ2-7, with 9 bases lining up with TRBD1. CDR3 length: 18 amino acids. V lost 7 bases, J lost 3 bases, and 19 bases stayed unmatched. Germline CDR1 SEHNR, CDR2 FQNEAQ (reference sequence). This chain's CDR3 is CASTPLGTVGTGNYEQYF. The CDR3 bases are TGTGCCAGCACCCCACTCGGGACTGTAGGGACAGGGAACTACGAGCAGTACTTC. Looking up the rest from reference TRBV7-9 and TRBJ2-7 gives the full variable domain: DTGVSQNPRHKITKRGQNVTFRCDPISEHNRLYWYRQTLGQGPEFLTYFQNEAQLEKSRLLSDRFSAERPKGSFSTLEIQRTEQGDSAMYLCASTPLGTVGTGNYEQYFGPGTRLTVT.

In its sample, this clone was seen a few times. The chain couples TRBV5-5 to TRBJ1-1, with D tentatively TRBD1 (5 bases). Germline lookup yields CDR1 SGHKS and CDR2 YYEKEE (reference sequence). Trimming left V 1 base short and J 4 bases short, with 14 bases between. CDR3 length equals 15 residues. The CDR3 DNA sequence: TGTGCCAGCAGCTTGATTCGGGGGACGATCACTGAAGCTTTCTTT. It specifies CASSLIRGTITEAFF.

V is TRBV27 and J is TRBJ2-2, with D perhaps matching TRBD2 (5 bases). The germline gives CDR1 MNHEY, CDR2 SMNVEV (reference sequence). V was clipped by 10 bases and J by 2 bases, with 11 bases between them. CDR3 length: 13 residues. CDR3 amino acids: CATAEQNTGELFF. The DNA of the CDR3 is TGTGCCACAGCGGAGCAAAACACCGGGGAGCTGTTTTTT.

The J gene is TRBJ1-4, the V gene TRBV30, with TRBD1 matching 9 bases. This CDR3 is 16 amino acids long. CDR1 is GTSNPN, CDR2 SVGIG, per germline (reference sequence). The J segment lost 1 base and the V segment lost 4 bases, leaving 7 bases of the junction unmatched. The CDR3 region is CAWKQTGGKTNEKLFF. For the CDR3, the DNA is TGTGCCTGGAAGCAGACAGGGGGGAAAACTAATGAAAAACTGTTTTTT.

The V call is TRBV6-5, the J call TRBJ1-3; unclear D gene. CDR1 is MNHEY and CDR2 is SVGAGI in the germline V gene. The CDR3 spans 15 residues. V was clipped by 5 bases and J by 0 bases, with 11 bases between them. CDR3 in amino acids: CASSRTQDSGNTIYF. CDR3 nucleotides: TGTGCCAGCAGTCGCACACAAGACTCTGGAAACACCATATATTTT.

V is TRBV19 and J is TRBJ1-2; D might be TRBD1 (5 bases). This CDR3 has 15 amino acids. Trimming removed 3 bases from V and 4 bases from J, with 15 bases in between. The V gene's germline CDR1 is LNHDA and CDR2 SQIVND (reference sequence). The DNA of the CDR3 is TGTGCCAGTAGTATGGGCCCGGGGGGAGGCTATGGCTACACCTTC. Its protein product is CASSMGPGGGYGYTF.

This chain connects TRBV12-5 to TRBJ1-1; 8 positions agree with TRBD1. Germline CDR1 reads LGHNT; CDR2 reads FRNRAP. The CDR3 totals 14 residues. V dropped 6 bases and J dropped 3; count of bases not matched to a gene: 6. The CDR3 here is CASGKQGGYTEAFF. The CDR3 region has the DNA TGTGCTAGTGGCAAACAGGGGGGGTACACTGAAGCTTTCTTT. The full variable domain, rest sourced from reference TRBV12-5 and TRBJ1-1, is DARVTQTPRHKVTEMGQEVTMRCQPILGHNTVFWYRQTMMQGLELLAYFRNRAPLDDSGMPKDRFSAEMPDATLATLKIQPSEPRDSAVYFCASGKQGGYTEAFFGQGTRLTVV.

The rearrangement uses TRBV7-8 and TRBJ1-4; tentatively, D is TRBD1 (5 bases). The germline CDR1 and CDR2 sequences are SGHVS and FQNEAQ. V gave up 1 base and J gave up 0 bases, with 12 bases separating them. The CDR3 is made up of 17 amino acids. The CDR3 loop is CASSLDRTLSTNEKLFF. The DNA of the CDR3 is TGTGCCAGCAGCTTAGACAGGACCCTTTCAACTAATGAAAAACTGTTTTTT.

The chain uses TRBV6-5 and TRBJ2-5; 7 nucleotides agree with TRBD2. This CDR3 has 13 amino acids. The germline V gene has CDR1 MNHEY and CDR2 SVGAGI. Germline trimming cut 8 bases from V and 5 bases from J; bases unmatched to any gene: 8. In DNA, the CDR3 is TGTGCCAGCCGCGGGAGTCTTGGGGAGACCCAGTACTTC. Protein: CASRGSLGETQYF.

The genes are TRBV30 and TRBJ2-5, with 10 bases that match TRBD2. This CDR3 spans 17 amino acids. In germline, CDR1 is GTSNPN, CDR2 SVGIG (reference sequence). Trimming cost V 4 bases and J 5 bases; bases outside gene matches: 16. CDR3 DNA: TGTGCCTGGAATCCAGGGAGCGGGAGGGCCGCTGGGGAGACCCAGTACTTC. Residues: CAWNPGSGRAAGETQYF.

The chain links TRBV5-1 to TRBJ1-3; TRBD1 agrees at 8 bases. Unmatched junction bases numbered 20, after V lost 0 bases and J lost 0 bases. This CDR3 contains 22 residues. Germline loops: CDR1 SGHRS, CDR2 YFSETQ. The CDR3: CASSLDPSKGQALTSSGNTIYF. In nucleotides, the CDR3 is TGCGCCAGCAGCTTGGACCCCTCCAAGGGACAGGCCTTAACTAGCTCTGGAAACACCATATATTTT.

The CDR3 is CASGTHPPYEQYF. In DNA, the CDR3 is TGTGCCAGTGGGACACACCCACCCTACGAGCAGTACTTC. V is TRBV19 and J is TRBJ2-7, with D possibly TRBD1 on 6 matching bases. Germline V lookup: CDR1 LNHDA, CDR2 SQIVND (reference sequence). This CDR3 has 13 amino acids. Trimming cost V 8 bases and J 2 bases, with 13 bases left between them.